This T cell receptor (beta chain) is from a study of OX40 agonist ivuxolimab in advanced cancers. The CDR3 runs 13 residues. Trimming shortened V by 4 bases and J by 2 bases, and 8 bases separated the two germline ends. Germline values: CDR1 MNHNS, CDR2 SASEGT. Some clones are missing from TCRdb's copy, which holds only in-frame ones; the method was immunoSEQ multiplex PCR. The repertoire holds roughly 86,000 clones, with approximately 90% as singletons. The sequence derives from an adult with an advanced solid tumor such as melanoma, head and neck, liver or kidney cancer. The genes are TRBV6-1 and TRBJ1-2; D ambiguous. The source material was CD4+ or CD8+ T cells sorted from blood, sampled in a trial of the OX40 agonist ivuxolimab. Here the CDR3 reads CASSGQLNYGYTF. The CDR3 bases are TGTGCCAGCAGTGGGCAGCTAAACTATGGCTACACCTTC.